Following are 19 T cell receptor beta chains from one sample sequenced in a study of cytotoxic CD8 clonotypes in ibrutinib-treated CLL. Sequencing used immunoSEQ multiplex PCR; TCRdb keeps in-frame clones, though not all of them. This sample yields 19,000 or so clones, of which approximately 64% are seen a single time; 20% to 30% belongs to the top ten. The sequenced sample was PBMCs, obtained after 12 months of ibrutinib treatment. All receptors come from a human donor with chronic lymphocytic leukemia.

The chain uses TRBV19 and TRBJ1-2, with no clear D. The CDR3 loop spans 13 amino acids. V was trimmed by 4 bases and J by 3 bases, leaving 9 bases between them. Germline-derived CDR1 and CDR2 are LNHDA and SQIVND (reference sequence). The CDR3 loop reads CASSRKTDYGYTF. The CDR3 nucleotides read TGTGCCAGTAGTAGGAAAACGGACTATGGCTACACCTTC.

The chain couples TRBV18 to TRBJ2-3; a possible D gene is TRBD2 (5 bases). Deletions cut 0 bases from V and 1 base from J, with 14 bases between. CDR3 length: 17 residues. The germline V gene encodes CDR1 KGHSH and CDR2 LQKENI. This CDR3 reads CASSPPGRTVGTDTQYF. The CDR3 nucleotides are TGTGCCAGCTCACCACCTGGGAGAACGGTGGGCACAGATACGCAGTATTTT.

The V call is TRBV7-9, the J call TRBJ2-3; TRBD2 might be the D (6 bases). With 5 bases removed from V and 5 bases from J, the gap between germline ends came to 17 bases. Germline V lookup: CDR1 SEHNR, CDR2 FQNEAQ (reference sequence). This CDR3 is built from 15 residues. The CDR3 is CASSTRRGEGDTQYF. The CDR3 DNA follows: TGTGCCAGCAGCACGCGGAGGGGCGAGGGAGATACGCAGTATTTT.

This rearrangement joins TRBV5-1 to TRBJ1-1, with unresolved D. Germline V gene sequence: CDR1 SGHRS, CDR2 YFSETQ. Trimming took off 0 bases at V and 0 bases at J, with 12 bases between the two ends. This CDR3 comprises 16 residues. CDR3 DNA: TGCGCCAGCAGCTTGGGGTCGGGAAGAATGAACACTGAAGCTTTCTTT. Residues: CASSLGSGRMNTEAFF.

The CDR3 loop is CASSSTRGGDSYTF. Written as DNA, the CDR3 is TGCGCCAGCAGCTCGACAAGAGGGGGAGACAGCTACACCTTC. The chain combines TRBV5-1 with TRBJ1-2; D is perhaps TRBD1 (6 bases). Germline V lookup: CDR1 SGHRS, CDR2 YFSETQ. This CDR3 comprises 14 residues. Trimming removed 3 bases from V and 9 bases from J, with 18 bases in between.

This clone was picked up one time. The CDR3 reads CASSQVYGQLHEQYF. The CDR3 coding sequence is TGCGCCAGCAGCCAAGTATACGGACAGTTACACGAGCAGTACTTC. The gene calls are TRBV4-1 and TRBJ2-7; possibly TRBD1 for D (6 bases). CDR1 is MGHRA and CDR2 is YSYEKL in the germline V gene. V lost 1 base and J lost 5, with 15 bases in between. This CDR3 contains 15 residues.

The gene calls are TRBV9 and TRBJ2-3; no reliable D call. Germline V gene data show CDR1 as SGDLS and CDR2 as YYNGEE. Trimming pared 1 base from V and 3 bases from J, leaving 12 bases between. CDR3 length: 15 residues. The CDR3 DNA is TGTGCCAGCAGCGTATCGCCTCTCGATACAGATACGCAGTATTTT. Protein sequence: CASSVSPLDTDTQYF.

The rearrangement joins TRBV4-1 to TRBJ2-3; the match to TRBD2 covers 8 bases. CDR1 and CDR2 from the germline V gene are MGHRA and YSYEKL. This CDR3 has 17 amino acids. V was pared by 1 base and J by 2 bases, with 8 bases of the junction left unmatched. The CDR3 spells CASSQAGLAGNTDTQYF. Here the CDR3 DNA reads TGCGCCAGCAGCCAAGCCGGTCTAGCGGGTAACACAGATACGCAGTATTTT.

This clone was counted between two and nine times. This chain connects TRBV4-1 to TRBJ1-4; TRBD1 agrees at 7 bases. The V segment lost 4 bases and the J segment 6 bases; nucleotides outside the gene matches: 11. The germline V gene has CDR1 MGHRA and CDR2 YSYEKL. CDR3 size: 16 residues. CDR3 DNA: TGCGCCAGCAGCCCCACTCAGGGGGGCGGGGATGAAAAACTGTTTTTT. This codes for CASSPTQGGGDEKLFF.

CDR3 nucleotides: TGCGCCAGCAGCCAGCAATTTGGGGACAATCAGCCCCAGCATTTT. Translation: CASSQQFGDNQPQHF. The V gene is TRBV4-1, the J gene TRBJ1-5, with no clear D. This CDR3 comprises 15 residues. Germline V gives CDR1 MGHRA, CDR2 YSYEKL. Trimming removed 3 bases at V and 3 bases at J, with 12 bases between.

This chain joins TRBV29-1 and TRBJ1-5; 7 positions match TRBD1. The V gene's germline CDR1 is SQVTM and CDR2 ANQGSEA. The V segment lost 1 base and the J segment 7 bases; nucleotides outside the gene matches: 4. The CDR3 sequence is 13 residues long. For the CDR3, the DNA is TGCAGCGTTGAAGTTCTACAGGGGCAGCCCCAGCATTTT. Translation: CSVEVLQGQPQHF.

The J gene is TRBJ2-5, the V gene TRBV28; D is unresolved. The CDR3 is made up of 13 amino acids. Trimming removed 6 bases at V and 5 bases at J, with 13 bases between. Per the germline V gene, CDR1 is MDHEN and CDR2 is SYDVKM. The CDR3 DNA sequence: TGTGCCAGCAGCCCTACACACGTGGAGACCCAGTACTTC. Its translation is CASSPTHVETQYF.

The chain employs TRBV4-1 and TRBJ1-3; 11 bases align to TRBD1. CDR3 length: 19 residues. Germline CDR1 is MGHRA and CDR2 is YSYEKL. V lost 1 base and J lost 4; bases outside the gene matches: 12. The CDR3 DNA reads TGCGCCAGCAGCCAAGCGGGAGGACAGGGGGCGCGCAAAGGAAACACCATATATTTT. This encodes CASSQAGGQGARKGNTIYF.

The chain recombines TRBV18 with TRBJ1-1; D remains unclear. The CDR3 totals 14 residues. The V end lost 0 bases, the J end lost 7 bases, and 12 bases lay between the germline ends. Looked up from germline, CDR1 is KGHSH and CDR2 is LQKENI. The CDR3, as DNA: TGTGCCAGCTCACCACCGGAGCAGAGATATGAAGCTTTCTTT. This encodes CASSPPEQRYEAFF.

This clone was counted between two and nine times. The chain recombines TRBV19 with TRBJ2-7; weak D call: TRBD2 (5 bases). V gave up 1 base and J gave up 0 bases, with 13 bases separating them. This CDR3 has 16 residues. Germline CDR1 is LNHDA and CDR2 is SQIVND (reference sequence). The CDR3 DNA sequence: TGTGCCAGTAGTATAGGACCCGAGCGGAGCTCCTACGAGCAGTACTTC. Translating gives CASSIGPERSSYEQYF. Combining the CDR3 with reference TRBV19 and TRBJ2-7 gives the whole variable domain DGGITQSPKYLFRKEGQNVTLSCEQNLNHDAMYWYRQDPGQGLRLIYYSQIVNDFQKGDIAEGYSVSREKKESFPLTVTSAQKNPTAFYLCASSIGPERSSYEQYFGPGTRLTVT.

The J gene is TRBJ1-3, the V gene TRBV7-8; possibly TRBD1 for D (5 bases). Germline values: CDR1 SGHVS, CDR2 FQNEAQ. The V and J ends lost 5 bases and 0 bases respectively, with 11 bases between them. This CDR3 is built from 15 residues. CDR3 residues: CASSLGGFSGNTIYF. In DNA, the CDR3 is TGTGCCAGCAGCCTTGGGGGGTTCTCTGGAAACACCATATATTTT.

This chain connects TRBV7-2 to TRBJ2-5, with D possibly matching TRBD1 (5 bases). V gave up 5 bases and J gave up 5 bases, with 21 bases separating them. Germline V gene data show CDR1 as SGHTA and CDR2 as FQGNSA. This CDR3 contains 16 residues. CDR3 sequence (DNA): TGTGCCAGCAGCCAAGGGGCCCTAGACGTGGCGGAGACCCAGTACTTC. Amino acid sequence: CASSQGALDVAETQYF. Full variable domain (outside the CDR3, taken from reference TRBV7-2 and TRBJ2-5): GAGVSQSPSNKVTEKGKDVELRCDPISGHTALYWYRQSLGQGLEFLIYFQGNSAPDKSGLPSDRFSAERTGGSVSTLTIQRTQQEDSAVYLCASSQGALDVAETQYFGPGTRLLVL.

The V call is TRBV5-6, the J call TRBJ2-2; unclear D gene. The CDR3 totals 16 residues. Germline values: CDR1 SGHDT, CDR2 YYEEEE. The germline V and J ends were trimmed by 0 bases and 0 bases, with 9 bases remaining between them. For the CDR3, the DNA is TGTGCCAGCAGCTTGGAGGGTCTCGCGAACACCGGGGAGCTGTTTTTT. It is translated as CASSLEGLANTGELFF.

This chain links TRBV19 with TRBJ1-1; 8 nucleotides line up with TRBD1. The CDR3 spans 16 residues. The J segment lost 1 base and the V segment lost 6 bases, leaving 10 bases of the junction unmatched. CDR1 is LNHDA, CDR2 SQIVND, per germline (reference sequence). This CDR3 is CASSKDRGIWNTEAFF. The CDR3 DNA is TGTGCCAGTAGCAAAGACAGGGGAATTTGGAACACTGAAGCTTTCTTT.